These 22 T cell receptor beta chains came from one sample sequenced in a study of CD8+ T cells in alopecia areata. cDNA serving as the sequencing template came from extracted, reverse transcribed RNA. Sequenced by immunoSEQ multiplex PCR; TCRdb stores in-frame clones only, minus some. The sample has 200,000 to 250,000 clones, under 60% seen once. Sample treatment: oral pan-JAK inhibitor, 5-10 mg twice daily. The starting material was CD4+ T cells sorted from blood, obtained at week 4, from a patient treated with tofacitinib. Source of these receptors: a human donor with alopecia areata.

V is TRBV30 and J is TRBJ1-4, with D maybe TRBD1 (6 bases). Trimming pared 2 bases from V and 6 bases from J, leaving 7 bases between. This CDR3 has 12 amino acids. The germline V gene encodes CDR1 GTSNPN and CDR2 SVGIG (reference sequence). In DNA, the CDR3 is TGTGCCTGGAGTAGGGGGGATGAAAAACTGTTTTTT. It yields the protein CAWSRGDEKLFF.

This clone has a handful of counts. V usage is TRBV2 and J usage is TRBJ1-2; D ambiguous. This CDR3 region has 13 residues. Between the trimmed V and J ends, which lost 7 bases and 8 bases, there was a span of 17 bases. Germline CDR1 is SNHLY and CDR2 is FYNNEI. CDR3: CASIGGSPSGYTF. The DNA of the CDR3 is TGTGCCAGCATAGGCGGCAGCCCTTCGGGCTACACCTTC.

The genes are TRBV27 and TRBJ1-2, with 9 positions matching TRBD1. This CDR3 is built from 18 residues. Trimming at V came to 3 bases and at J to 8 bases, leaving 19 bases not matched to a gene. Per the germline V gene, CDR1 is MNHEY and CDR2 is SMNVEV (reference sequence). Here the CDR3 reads CASSFSPGQGTRGKGYTF. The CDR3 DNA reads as TGTGCCAGCAGTTTTTCGCCCGGACAGGGGACACGAGGCAAGGGCTACACCTTC.

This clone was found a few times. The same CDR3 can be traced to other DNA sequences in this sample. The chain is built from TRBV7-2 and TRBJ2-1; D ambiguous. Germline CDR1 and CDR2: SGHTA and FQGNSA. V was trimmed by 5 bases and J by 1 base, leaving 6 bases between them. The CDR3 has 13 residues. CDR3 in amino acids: CASSPLSYNEQFF. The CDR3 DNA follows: TGTGCCAGCAGCCCCTTATCCTACAATGAGCAGTTCTTC.

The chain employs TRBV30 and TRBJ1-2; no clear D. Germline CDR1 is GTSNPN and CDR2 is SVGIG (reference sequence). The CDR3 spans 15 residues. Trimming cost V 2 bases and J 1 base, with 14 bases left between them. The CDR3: CAWSYWGADNYGYTF. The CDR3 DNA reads TGTGCCTGGAGTTATTGGGGTGCCGATAACTATGGCTACACCTTC.

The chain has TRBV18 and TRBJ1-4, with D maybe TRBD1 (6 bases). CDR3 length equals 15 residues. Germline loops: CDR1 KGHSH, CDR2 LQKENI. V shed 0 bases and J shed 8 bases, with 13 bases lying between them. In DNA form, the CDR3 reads TGTGCCAGCTCACCACCGAACAGGGAAGGGGAAAAACTGTTTTTT. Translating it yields CASSPPNREGEKLFF.

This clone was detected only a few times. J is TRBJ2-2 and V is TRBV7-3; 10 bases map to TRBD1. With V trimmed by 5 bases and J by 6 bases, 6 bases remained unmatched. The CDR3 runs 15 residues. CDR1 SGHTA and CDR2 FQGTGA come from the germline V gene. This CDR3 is CASSRGTGVAGELFF. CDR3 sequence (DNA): TGTGCCAGCAGCCGCGGGACAGGGGTAGCCGGGGAGCTGTTTTTT.

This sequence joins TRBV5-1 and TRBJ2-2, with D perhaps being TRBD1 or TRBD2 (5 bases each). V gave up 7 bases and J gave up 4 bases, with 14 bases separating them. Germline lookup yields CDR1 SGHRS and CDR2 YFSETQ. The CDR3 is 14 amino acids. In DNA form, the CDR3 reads TGCGCCAGCGGCCAAGGGACGGCCACCGGGGAGCTGTTTTTT. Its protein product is CASGQGTATGELFF.

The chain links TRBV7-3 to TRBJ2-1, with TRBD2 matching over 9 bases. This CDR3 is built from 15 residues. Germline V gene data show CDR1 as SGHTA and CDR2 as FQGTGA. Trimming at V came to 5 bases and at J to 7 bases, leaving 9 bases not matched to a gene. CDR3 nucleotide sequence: TGTGCCAGCAGCCCAGGACTAGCGACGACGAATGAGCAGTTCTTC. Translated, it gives CASSPGLATTNEQFF.

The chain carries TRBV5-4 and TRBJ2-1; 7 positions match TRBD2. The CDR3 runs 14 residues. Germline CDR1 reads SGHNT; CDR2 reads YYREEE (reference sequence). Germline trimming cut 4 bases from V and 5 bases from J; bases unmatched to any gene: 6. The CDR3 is CASSPRGKNNEQFF. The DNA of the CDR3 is TGTGCCAGCAGCCCGCGGGGGAAAAACAATGAGCAGTTCTTC.

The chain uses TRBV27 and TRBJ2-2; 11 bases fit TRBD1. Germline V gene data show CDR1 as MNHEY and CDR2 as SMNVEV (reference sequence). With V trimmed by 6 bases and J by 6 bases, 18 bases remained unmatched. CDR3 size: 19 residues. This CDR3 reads CASSRSMFPGQGVAGELFF. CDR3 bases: TGTGCCAGCAGCCGAAGTATGTTCCCGGGACAGGGGGTAGCCGGGGAGCTGTTTTTT.

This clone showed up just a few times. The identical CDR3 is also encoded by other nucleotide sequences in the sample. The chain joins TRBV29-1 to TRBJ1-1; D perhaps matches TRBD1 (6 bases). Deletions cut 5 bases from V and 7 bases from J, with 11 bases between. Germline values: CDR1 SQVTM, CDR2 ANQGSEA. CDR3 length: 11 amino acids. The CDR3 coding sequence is TGCAGCGTTTCCGGGGGCAGTGAAGCTTTCTTT. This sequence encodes CSVSGGSEAFF.

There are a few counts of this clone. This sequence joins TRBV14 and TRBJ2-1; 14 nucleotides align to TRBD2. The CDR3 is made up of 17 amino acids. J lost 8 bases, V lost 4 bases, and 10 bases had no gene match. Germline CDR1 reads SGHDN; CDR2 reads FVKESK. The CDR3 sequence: CASSPMPGLAGVDEQFF. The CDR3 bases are TGTGCCAGCAGCCCGATGCCGGGACTAGCGGGGGTTGATGAGCAGTTCTTC.

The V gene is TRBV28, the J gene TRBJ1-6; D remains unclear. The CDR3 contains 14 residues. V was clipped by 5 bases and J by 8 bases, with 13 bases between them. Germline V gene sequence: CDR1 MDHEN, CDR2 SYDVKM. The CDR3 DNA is TGTGCCAGCAGTCGGACGCAACGGGATTCACCCCTCCACTTT. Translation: CASSRTQRDSPLHF.

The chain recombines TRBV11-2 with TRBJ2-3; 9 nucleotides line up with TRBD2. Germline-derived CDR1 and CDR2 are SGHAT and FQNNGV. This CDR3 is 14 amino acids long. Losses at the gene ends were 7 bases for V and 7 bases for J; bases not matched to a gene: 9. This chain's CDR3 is CASTKAGGEHTQYF. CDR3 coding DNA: TGTGCCAGCACCAAAGCGGGGGGAGAACATACGCAGTATTTT.

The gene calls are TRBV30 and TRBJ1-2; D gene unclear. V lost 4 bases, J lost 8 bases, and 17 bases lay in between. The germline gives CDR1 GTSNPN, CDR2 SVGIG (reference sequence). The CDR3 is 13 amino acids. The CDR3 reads CAWTSDRIIGYTF. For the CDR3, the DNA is TGTGCCTGGACCTCGGACCGCATCATAGGCTACACCTTC.

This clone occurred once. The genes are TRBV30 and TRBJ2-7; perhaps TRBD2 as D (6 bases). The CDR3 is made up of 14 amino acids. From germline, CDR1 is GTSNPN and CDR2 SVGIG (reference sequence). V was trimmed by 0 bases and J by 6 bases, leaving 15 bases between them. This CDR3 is CAWSVGRTQGEQYF. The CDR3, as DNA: TGTGCCTGGAGTGTTGGGAGGACCCAGGGCGAGCAGTACTTC. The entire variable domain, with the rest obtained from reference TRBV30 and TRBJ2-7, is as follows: SQTIHQWPATLVQPVGSPLSLECTVEGTSNPNLYWYRQAAGRGLQLLFYSVGIGQISSEVPQNLSASRPQDRQFILSSKKLLLSDSGFYLCAWSVGRTQGEQYFGPGTRLTVT.

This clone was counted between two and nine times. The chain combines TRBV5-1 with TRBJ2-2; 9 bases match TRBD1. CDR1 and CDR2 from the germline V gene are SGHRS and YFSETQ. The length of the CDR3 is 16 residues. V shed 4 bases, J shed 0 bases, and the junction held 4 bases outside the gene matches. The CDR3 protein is CASSPGQGPNTGELFF. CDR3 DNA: TGCGCCAGCAGCCCCGGACAGGGGCCGAACACCGGGGAGCTGTTTTTT.

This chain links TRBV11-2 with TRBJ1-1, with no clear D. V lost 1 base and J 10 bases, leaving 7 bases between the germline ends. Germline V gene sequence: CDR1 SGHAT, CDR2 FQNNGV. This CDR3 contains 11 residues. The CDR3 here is CASSLAGLAFF. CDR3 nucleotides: TGTGCCAGCAGCTTAGCGGGGTTAGCTTTCTTT. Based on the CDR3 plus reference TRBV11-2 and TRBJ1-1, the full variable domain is EAGVAQSPRYKIIEKRQSVAFWCNPISGHATLYWYQQILGQGPKLLIQFQNNGVVDDSQLPKDRFSAERLKGVDSTLKIQPAKLEDSAVYLCASSLAGLAFFGQGTRLTVV.

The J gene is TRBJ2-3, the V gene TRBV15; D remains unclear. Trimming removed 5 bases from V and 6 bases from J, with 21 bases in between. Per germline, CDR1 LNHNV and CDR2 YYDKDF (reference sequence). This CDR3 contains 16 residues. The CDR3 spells CATSLGPSQASDTQYF. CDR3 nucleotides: TGTGCCACCAGCCTTGGGCCATCTCAAGCGTCGGATACGCAGTATTTT.

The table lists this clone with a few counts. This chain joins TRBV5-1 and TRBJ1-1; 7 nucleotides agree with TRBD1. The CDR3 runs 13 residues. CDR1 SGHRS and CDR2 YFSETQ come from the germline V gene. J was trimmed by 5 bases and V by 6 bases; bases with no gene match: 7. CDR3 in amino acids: CASTADRVTEAFF. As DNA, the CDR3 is TGCGCCAGCACGGCCGACAGGGTTACTGAAGCTTTCTTT.

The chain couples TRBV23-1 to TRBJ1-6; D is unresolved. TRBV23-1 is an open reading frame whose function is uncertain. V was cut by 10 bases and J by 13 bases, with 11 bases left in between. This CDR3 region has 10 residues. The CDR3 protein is CANLPPPLHF. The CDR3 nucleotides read TGCGCCAACCTACCACCGCCCCTCCACTTT.